The 24 T cell receptor beta chains below all came from one sample that was sequenced in a study of shared clonotypes between healthy human individuals. As defined, naive CD8 cells were CD45RO-negative and positively selected for CCR7, with terminally differentiated effector memory CD45RA+ cells excluded. Clones were sequenced by immunoSEQ multiplex PCR, and TCRdb holds only the in-frame ones, with some missing. The sample carries nearly 2 million clones, around 96% recorded once. What was sequenced was naive CD8+ T cells sorted from blood. The receptors come from a man aged 18 to 29 in good health.

The chain uses TRBV10-1 and TRBJ2-1, with D uncertain. The germline CDR1 and CDR2 sequences are WNHNN and SYGVQD (reference sequence). The CDR3 is made up of 11 amino acids. V was cut by 6 bases and J by 9 bases, with 9 bases left in between. In DNA form, the CDR3 reads TGCGCCAGCAGGGGATCGGGTGAGCAGTTCTTC. It yields the protein CASRGSGEQFF.

The gene calls are TRBV28 and TRBJ2-7; D unclear. This CDR3 spans 14 amino acids. Deletions cut 3 bases from V and 2 bases from J, with 11 bases between. Per the germline V gene, CDR1 is MDHEN and CDR2 is SYDVKM. CDR3 DNA: TGTGCCAGCAGTTTTGGGTTATCAACCTACGAGCAGTACTTC. Translating gives CASSFGLSTYEQYF.

This clone came up once. This rearrangement joins TRBV25-1 to TRBJ2-1; no reliable D call. V was clipped by 7 bases and J by 0 bases, with 7 bases between them. Per the germline V gene, CDR1 is MGHDK and CDR2 is SYGVNS. The CDR3 is 13 residues long. The DNA of the CDR3 is TGTGCCAGCATGTCGATCTCCTACAATGAGCAGTTCTTC. Translation: CASMSISYNEQFF. Complete variable domain (other parts from reference TRBV25-1 and TRBJ2-1): EADIYQTPRYLVIGTGKKITLECSQTMGHDKMYWYQQDPGMELHLIHYSYGVNSTEKGDLSSESTVSRIRTEHFPLTLESARPSHTSQYLCASMSISYNEQFFGPGTRLTVL.

The chain couples TRBV18 to TRBJ2-1; 12 positions match TRBD2. Germline values: CDR1 KGHSH, CDR2 LQKENI. The trim removed 3 bases at V and 0 bases at J, leaving 9 bases unmatched. The CDR3 spans 19 residues. This CDR3 reads CASSPGTSGSFSSYNEQFF. The CDR3 DNA follows: TGTGCCAGCTCACCTGGGACTAGCGGGTCCTTTAGCTCCTACAATGAGCAGTTCTTC.

V and J are TRBV5-8 and TRBJ2-1; 8 bases line up with TRBD2. Germline CDR1 and CDR2: SGHTS and YDEGEE. Unmatched junction bases numbered 5, after V lost 0 bases and J lost 6 bases. The CDR3 runs 15 residues. This CDR3 is CASSLVGGASNEQFF. In nucleotides, the CDR3 is TGTGCCAGCAGCTTGGTCGGGGGGGCTAGCAATGAGCAGTTCTTC.

The chain has TRBV4-3 and TRBJ2-1; D perhaps matches TRBD1 (6 bases). Germline V CDR1 and CDR2: LGHNA, YSLEER. The CDR3 contains 16 residues. Trimming removed 0 bases from V and 4 bases from J, with 13 bases in between. The CDR3 here is CASSQDGQGLYNEQFF. DNA of the CDR3: TGCGCCAGCAGCCAAGATGGGCAGGGGTTATACAATGAGCAGTTCTTC.

About this clone: This specimen includes other DNA sequences encoding the same CDR3. The V gene is TRBV27, the J gene TRBJ1-1, with 8 positions matching TRBD1. V gave up 5 bases and J gave up 1 base; unmatched junction bases: 3. The CDR3 extends over 14 amino acids. Germline values: CDR1 MNHEY, CDR2 SMNVEV (reference sequence). The CDR3 DNA is TGTGCCAGCAGTCCTGACAGGGGGAACACTGAAGCTTTCTTT. Protein: CASSPDRGNTEAFF.

This clone was seen more than once but under ten times. The rearrangement links TRBV5-1 to TRBJ2-7; 9 bases align to TRBD1. V lost 3 bases, J lost 1 base, and 2 bases stayed unmatched. The CDR3 runs to 14 residues. Germline-derived CDR1 and CDR2 are SGHRS and YFSETQ. The CDR3: CASSWDRESYEQYF. CDR3 in DNA: TGCGCCAGCAGCTGGGACAGGGAGTCCTACGAGCAGTACTTC.

This clone was counted between two and nine times. The same CDR3 also results from other DNA sequences found in this sample. The rearrangement links TRBV18 to TRBJ1-1; D call uncertain. Germline loops: CDR1 KGHSH, CDR2 LQKENI. CDR3 length: 13 amino acids. V was shortened by 6 bases and J by 2 bases, with 10 bases between the two germline ends. The CDR3 DNA sequence: TGTGCCAGCTCCCCGGGCAGAAACACTGAAGCTTTCTTT. Translated, it gives CASSPGRNTEAFF.

The genes are TRBV4-2 and TRBJ1-1, with D uncertain. The germline gives CDR1 LGHNA, CDR2 YNFKEQ. This CDR3 region has 17 residues. V was pared by 1 base and J by 2 bases, with 17 bases between. The CDR3 reads CASSQVEVDANNTEAFF. The CDR3 nucleotides are TGTGCCAGCAGCCAAGTCGAAGTCGATGCTAATAACACTGAAGCTTTCTTT.

The V and J genes are TRBV27 and TRBJ2-1; D tentatively reads TRBD1 or TRBD2 (5 bases each). The CDR3 consists of 17 residues. Trimming left V 2 bases short and J 3 bases short, with 17 bases between. In germline, CDR1 is MNHEY, CDR2 SMNVEV (reference sequence). In nucleotides, the CDR3 is TGTGCCAGCAGTTTAATATCCCCAGGGACCTTCTACAATGAGCAGTTCTTC. It translates to CASSLISPGTFYNEQFF.

The chain carries TRBV11-2 and TRBJ2-7, with D perhaps matching TRBD1 (6 bases). Trimming cost V 5 bases and J 2 bases, with 13 bases left between them. Germline values: CDR1 SGHAT, CDR2 FQNNGV. The CDR3 has 14 amino acids. DNA of the CDR3: TGTGCCAGCAGCCCCATGGGGGCCACCTACGAGCAGTACTTC. Its protein is CASSPMGATYEQYF.

This chain uses TRBV19 with TRBJ1-6, with D uncertain. V was pared by 3 bases and J by 7 bases, with 4 bases between. The CDR3 spans 12 residues. Per germline, CDR1 LNHDA and CDR2 SQIVND (reference sequence). As DNA, the CDR3 is TGTGCCAGTAGTATCGTAAATTCACCCCTCCACTTT. It translates to CASSIVNSPLHF.

This chain joins TRBV7-3 and TRBJ1-1; D is unresolved. Trimming removed 1 base from V and 6 bases from J, with 3 bases in between. Germline assignment: CDR1 SGHTA and CDR2 FQGTGA. The CDR3 spans 11 residues. The CDR3 region is CASSLNPEAFF. The CDR3 bases are TGTGCCAGCAGCTTAAACCCTGAAGCTTTCTTT.

In DNA form, the CDR3 reads TGTGCCAGCAGCTTCCAGACAGCTTCAGATACGCAGTATTTT. Residues: CASSFQTASDTQYF. The chain combines TRBV7-9 with TRBJ2-3, with a possible D match to TRBD1 (5 bases). Between the trimmed V and J ends, which lost 3 bases and 4 bases, there was a span of 11 bases. Germline CDR1 reads SEHNR; CDR2 reads FQNEAQ (reference sequence). CDR3 length: 14 amino acids.

This clone was recorded once. The junction and the germline gene differ at one end; a read error may be behind it. V is TRBV7-7 and J is TRBJ2-7; tentatively, D is TRBD1 or TRBD2 (5 bases each). The germline V gene encodes CDR1 SSHAT and CDR2 FNYEAQ (reference sequence). The CDR3 is 13 amino acids. The CDR3 protein is CASSLGEIGEQYF. CDR3 in DNA: TGTGCTAGCAGCTTAGGGGAGATCGGAGAGCAGTACTTC.

In DNA form, the CDR3 reads TGTGCCAGCAGTTTAGAGCAGGGGGCGCCCAATCAGCCCCAGCATTTT. It yields the protein CASSLEQGAPNQPQHF. The chain joins TRBV28 to TRBJ1-5; 8 bases match TRBD1. The germline gives CDR1 MDHEN, CDR2 SYDVKM. The ends lost 2 bases at V and 3 bases at J; junction bases unmatched: 6. The CDR3 runs to 16 residues.

The CDR3 loop is CASSHPGDLSPNEQFF. The CDR3 nucleotides are TGTGCCAGCAGCCACCCTGGCGACCTCTCCCCCAATGAGCAGTTCTTC. The chain is built from TRBV13 and TRBJ2-1; no definite D call. The V and J ends lost 5 bases and 6 bases respectively, with 20 bases between them. CDR1 and CDR2 (germline): PRHDT, FYEKMQ (reference sequence). CDR3 length: 16 amino acids.

The chain combines TRBV9 with TRBJ2-3; 7 bases are a match to TRBD2. The V segment lost 3 bases and the J segment 2 bases; nucleotides outside the gene matches: 3. CDR3 length equals 14 residues. Per germline, CDR1 SGDLS and CDR2 YYNGEE. CDR3 nucleotides: TGTGCCAGCAGCGACCGGGACTACACAGATACGCAGTATTTT. This gives the protein CASSDRDYTDTQYF.

The V and J genes are TRBV9 and TRBJ1-1; a weak D match, TRBD1 (5 bases). Germline lookup yields CDR1 SGDLS and CDR2 YYNGEE. V was pared by 0 bases and J by 8 bases, with 17 bases between. CDR3 length: 15 amino acids. CDR3 DNA sequence: TGTGCCAGCAGCGTAGGAGCCGGGGACCCTCTCGAAGCTTTCTTT. Amino acid sequence: CASSVGAGDPLEAFF.

Note on this clone: Other DNA sequences from this sample encode an identical CDR3 as well. The V and J genes are TRBV7-8 and TRBJ2-2; D is perhaps TRBD1 or TRBD2 (6 bases each). This CDR3 contains 13 residues. From germline, CDR1 is SGHVS and CDR2 FQNEAQ. Trimming cost V 3 bases and J 6 bases, with 8 bases left between them. Here the CDR3 reads CASSLGGSGELFF. The CDR3 coding sequence is TGTGCCAGCAGCTTGGGGGGCTCCGGGGAGCTGTTTTTT. Together with reference TRBV7-8 and TRBJ2-2, the CDR3 gives the full variable domain: GAGVSQSPRYKVAKRGQDVALRCDPISGHVSLFWYQQALGQGPEFLTYFQNEAQLDKSGLPSDRFFAERPEGSVSTLKIQRTQQEDSAVYLCASSLGGSGELFFGEGSRLTVL.

This chain links TRBV6-5 with TRBJ2-2, with 7 bases matching TRBD2. This CDR3 spans 14 amino acids. Trimming at V came to 8 bases and at J to 2 bases, leaving 5 bases not matched to a gene. Germline CDR1 MNHEY, CDR2 SVGAGI. The CDR3 nucleotides read TGTGCCAGCCGCCCTAGCGGTAACACCGGGGAGCTGTTTTTT. Translation gives CASRPSGNTGELFF.

The chain is built from TRBV13 and TRBJ2-4, with D possibly TRBD2 on 5 matching bases. CDR1 and CDR2 from the germline V gene are PRHDT and FYEKMQ (reference sequence). V was trimmed by 3 bases and J by 0 bases, leaving 6 bases between them. This CDR3 comprises 14 residues. CDR3 sequence: CASSFGEAKNIQYF. CDR3 sequence (DNA): TGTGCCAGCAGCTTCGGGGAAGCCAAAAACATTCAGTACTTC.

The V gene is TRBV7-9, the J gene TRBJ2-3; D is possibly TRBD1 (5 bases). Trimming took off 7 bases at V and 1 base at J, with 15 bases between the two ends. CDR1 and CDR2 from the germline V gene are SEHNR and FQNEAQ (reference sequence). This CDR3 spans 15 amino acids. In DNA, the CDR3 is TGTGCCAGCAACCTAGATGGGGCTGGCACAGATACGCAGTATTTT. It translates to CASNLDGAGTDTQYF. The complete variable domain, with remaining parts taken from reference TRBV7-9 and TRBJ2-3, reads DTGVSQNPRHKITKRGQNVTFRCDPISEHNRLYWYRQTLGQGPEFLTYFQNEAQLEKSRLLSDRFSAERPKGSFSTLEIQRTEQGDSAMYLCASNLDGAGTDTQYFGPGTRLTVL.